A single sample is the source of the 25 T cell receptor beta chains below, sequenced in a study of blood T cells in healthy people across ages. Using a J-beta primer mix together with a sample-barcoded 5' primer, a second PCR was run for roughly 7 to 11 cycles. TCRdb processed the 5' RACE reads anew with MiXCR; each CDR3 protein has one entry. The table includes more than 1,400,000 distinct CDR3 sequences, 42% detected once. What was sequenced was blood. These receptor sequences come from a woman aged 18-29 years in good health.

This clonotype was picked up one time. The chain carries TRBV28 and TRBJ2-7; 8 positions agree with TRBD2. Germline V CDR1 and CDR2: MDHEN, SYDVKM. This CDR3 is 17 amino acids long. J gave up 0 bases and V 1 base, and 8 bases lay outside the gene matches. In nucleotides, the CDR3 is TGTGCCAGCAGTTTATCCCCCCGGCTAGCGGGCTCCTACGAGCAGTACTTC. Translating it yields CASSLSPRLAGSYEQYF. Using reference TRBV28 and TRBJ2-7 for the parts outside the CDR3, the full variable domain is DVKVTQSSRYLVKRTGEKVFLECVQDMDHENMFWYRQDPGLGLRLIYFSYDVKMKEKGDIPEGYSVSREKKERFSLILESASTNQTSMYLCASSLSPRLAGSYEQYFGPGTRLTVT.

The rearrangement links TRBV6-5 to TRBJ2-1; D gene unclear. The V gene's germline CDR1 is MNHEY and CDR2 SVGAGI. V was shortened by 0 bases and J by 5 bases, with 11 bases between the two germline ends. The CDR3 contains 15 residues. The CDR3 region is CASSYSTGSDNEQFF. CDR3 DNA: TGTGCCAGCAGTTACTCGACCGGGTCGGACAATGAGCAGTTCTTC.

The chain employs TRBV11-1 and TRBJ2-1, with 13 bases fitting TRBD2. Germline CDR1 reads SGHAT; CDR2 reads FQDESV (reference sequence). The junction had 9 bases not matched to a gene; V was cut back by 6 bases and J by 1 base. The CDR3 totals 18 residues. The CDR3 here is CASSRKWTSGGSYNEQFF. CDR3 nucleotides: TGTGCCAGCAGTCGAAAGTGGACTAGCGGGGGTTCCTACAATGAGCAGTTCTTC. The full variable domain, in which reference TRBV11-1 and TRBJ2-1 provide the parts outside the CDR3, is EAEVAQSPRYKITEKSQAVAFWCDPISGHATLYWYRQILGQGPELLVQFQDESVVDDSQLPKDRFSAERLKGVDSTLKIQPAELGDSAMYLCASSRKWTSGGSYNEQFFGPGTRLTVL.

This clonotype was seen at least ten times. The chain has TRBV7-9 and TRBJ2-1; TRBD2 matches at 8 bases. Per the germline V gene, CDR1 is SEHNR and CDR2 is FQNEAQ (reference sequence). V gave up 5 bases and J gave up 2 bases; unmatched junction bases: 2. This CDR3 region has 14 residues. The CDR3 spells CASSRSGTYNEQFF. CDR3 coding DNA: TGTGCCAGCAGCCGTAGCGGGACCTACAATGAGCAGTTCTTC.

This clonotype was seen many times. At one of its ends the junction is not consistent with the germline gene, which may arise from a read error. The DNA of the CDR3 is TGTGCTAGCAGCCCTTCCCCCCTAACCACCGGGGAGCTGTTTTTT. Translating it yields CASSPSPLTTGELFF. This chain links TRBV7-7 with TRBJ2-2; D is uncertain. Germline values: CDR1 SSHAT, CDR2 FNYEAQ (reference sequence). The CDR3 spans 15 residues.

This clonotype was counted between two and nine times. The chain links TRBV2 to TRBJ2-1; D unclear. V was shortened by 3 bases and J by 8 bases, with 11 bases between the two germline ends. The CDR3 extends over 13 amino acids. Germline loops: CDR1 SNHLY, CDR2 FYNNEI. The CDR3 bases are TGTGCCAGCAGTGAGGCAGGCCTAGATGAGCAGTTCTTC. Translation gives CASSEAGLDEQFF.

This clonotype has only a few counts. J is TRBJ1-2 and V is TRBV12-3 or TRBV12-4; the D is unclear. The CDR3 covers 15 residues. V lost 0 bases to trimming and J lost 4 bases, with 12 bases between them. In DNA, the CDR3 is TGTGCCAGCAGTTTAGCAGGCACCGTGGTCTATGGCTACACCTTC. Translated: CASSLAGTVVYGYTF.

This chain joins TRBV20-1 and TRBJ2-2, with 10 bases matching TRBD2. From germline, CDR1 is DFQATT and CDR2 SNEGSKA (reference sequence). V gave up 3 bases and J gave up 1 base; unmatched junction bases: 11. CDR3 size: 18 residues. Here the CDR3 reads CSARTLAGAQLNTGELFF. In nucleotides, the CDR3 is TGCAGTGCTAGGACCCTAGCGGGAGCCCAATTGAACACCGGGGAGCTGTTTTTT.

This clonotype was seen only a few times. The rearrangement joins TRBV10-3 to TRBJ1-1; no reliable D call. Germline V gene sequence: CDR1 ENHRY, CDR2 SYGVKD. This CDR3 spans 13 amino acids. V dropped 8 bases and J dropped 1 base, with 11 bases sitting between them. This chain's CDR3 is CAICQQSNTEAFF. For the CDR3, the DNA is TGTGCCATCTGTCAACAATCGAACACTGAAGCTTTCTTT.

The chain joins TRBV20-1 to TRBJ2-1; D might be TRBD2 (6 bases). The germline CDR1 and CDR2 sequences are DFQATT and SNEGSKA (reference sequence). V was trimmed by 6 bases and J by 10 bases, leaving 25 bases between them. This CDR3 region has 15 residues. CDR3 DNA: TGCAGTGCCCCTTTAGCGCGGGGACGGGCCTACGAGCAGTTCTTC. Amino acids: CSAPLARGRAYEQFF.

The chain joins TRBV7-9 to TRBJ2-7; weak D call: TRBD2 (6 bases). V lost 7 bases to trimming and J lost 6 bases, with 22 bases between them. The CDR3 spans 15 residues. Per the germline V gene, CDR1 is SEHNR and CDR2 is FQNEAQ (reference sequence). The CDR3 region has the DNA TGTGCCAGCACACCCTTTCTAGCGTCCTCCCCCGAGCAGTACTTC. Residues: CASTPFLASSPEQYF. Full variable domain (remainder filled in from reference TRBV7-9 and TRBJ2-7): DTGVSQNPRHKITKRGQNVTFRCDPISEHNRLYWYRQTLGQGPEFLTYFQNEAQLEKSRLLSDRFSAERPKGSFSTLEIQRTEQGDSAMYLCASTPFLASSPEQYFGPGTRLTVT.

This chain connects TRBV6-1 to TRBJ2-3, with 11 bases matching TRBD2. Germline V lookup: CDR1 MNHNS, CDR2 SASEGT. This CDR3 spans 19 amino acids. V lost 5 bases, J lost 0 bases, and 13 bases stayed unmatched. The CDR3 spells CASSQGLTSGDFSTDTQYF. CDR3 nucleotide sequence: TGTGCCAGCAGTCAGGGGTTGACTAGCGGGGATTTCAGCACAGATACGCAGTATTTT.

This clonotype appeared many times. This sequence joins TRBV2 and TRBJ2-3; no firm D call. The length of the CDR3 is 13 residues. From germline, CDR1 is SNHLY and CDR2 FYNNEI. The V end lost 8 bases, the J end lost 1 base, and 10 bases lay between the germline ends. The CDR3, as DNA: TGTGCCAGCTCAAGGGCCGGCACAGATACGCAGTATTTT. Protein product: CASSRAGTDTQYF.

The J gene is TRBJ1-1, the V gene TRBV11-2; D unresolved. V lost 3 bases, J lost 11 bases, and 19 bases lay in between. This CDR3 has 14 amino acids. Germline V gene data show CDR1 as SGHAT and CDR2 as FQNNGV. The CDR3, as DNA: TGTGCCAGCAGCTTCGAGACAAGGGTGATGGAGGCTTTCTTT. It is translated as CASSFETRVMEAFF.

The chain is built from TRBV27 and TRBJ2-7; D remains ambiguous. V shed 6 bases and J shed 3 bases, with 15 bases lying between them. Germline V lookup: CDR1 MNHEY, CDR2 SMNVEV (reference sequence). The CDR3 consists of 14 residues. The CDR3 nucleotides read TGTGCCAGCAGCTACATAGCATCGGGCTACGAGCAGTACTTC. Its translation: CASSYIASGYEQYF.

This clonotype was counted many times. J is TRBJ2-3 and V is TRBV7-2; D possibly corresponds to TRBD2 (5 bases). Trimming left V 6 bases short and J 4 bases short, with 11 bases between. The CDR3 is 13 amino acids. Germline CDR1 is SGHTA and CDR2 is FQGNSA. The CDR3 loop reads CASRRDSADTQYF. In nucleotides, the CDR3 is TGTGCCAGCAGACGGGATTCGGCAGATACGCAGTATTTT.

V usage is TRBV20-1 and J usage is TRBJ2-3; 9 bases line up with TRBD2. V was pared by 6 bases and J by 2 bases, with 15 bases of the junction left unmatched. The CDR3 runs to 17 residues. CDR1 DFQATT and CDR2 SNEGSKA come from the germline V gene (reference sequence). CDR3 sequence: CSATQREAQLLTDTQYF. The CDR3 nucleotides read TGCAGTGCCACACAGCGGGAGGCCCAACTCCTCACAGATACGCAGTATTTT.

This chain uses TRBV7-6 with TRBJ1-3; 7 nucleotides match TRBD1. The germline CDR1 and CDR2 sequences are SGHVS and FNYEAQ. V was clipped by 5 bases and J by 0 bases; unmatched bases: 10. The CDR3 is 17 residues long. The CDR3 DNA reads as TGTGCCAGCAGCCCAAGACAGGGTGCGACCTCTGGAAACACCATATATTTT. Translated, it gives CASSPRQGATSGNTIYF.

Details on this clonotype: A much larger clone sits a single nucleotide away, making a read error possible. The gene calls are TRBV4-1 and TRBJ2-5; D gene unclear. This CDR3 region has 13 residues. CDR1 and CDR2 (germline): MGHRA, YSYEKL. The CDR3: CASSQVFQEAQYF. The CDR3 region has the DNA TGCGCCAGCAGCCAAGTTTTCCAAGAGGCCCAGTACTTC.

This clonotype was counted a single time. The chain uses TRBV6-4 and TRBJ2-3, with D maybe TRBD1 (7 bases). CDR1 and CDR2 (germline): MRHNA, SNTAGT. The length of the CDR3 is 16 residues. V was clipped by 2 bases and J by 0 bases, with 12 bases between them. In DNA form, the CDR3 reads TGTGCCAGCAGTGACCGGGCGGGACAGAGCACAGATACGCAGTATTTT. Residues: CASSDRAGQSTDTQYF.

This clonotype was recorded only once. The rearrangement links TRBV6-6 to TRBJ2-7; D gene unclear. The CDR3 has 15 residues. The germline CDR1 and CDR2 sequences are MNHNY and SVGAGI (reference sequence). Trimming shortened V by 7 bases and J by 0 bases, and 16 bases separated the two germline ends. The CDR3 DNA reads TGTGCCAGCACCCCAAGGCGGTCGAGCTCCTACGAGCAGTACTTC. It codes for CASTPRRSSSYEQYF.

The chain links TRBV12-3 or TRBV12-4 to TRBJ2-1, with 13 bases aligning to TRBD2. The CDR3 covers 18 residues. The trim removed 2 bases at V and 1 base at J, leaving 5 bases unmatched. Here the CDR3 DNA reads TGTGCCAGCAGTTTAAGGACTAGCGGGAGTAGGTCCTACAATGAGCAGTTCTTC. Protein sequence: CASSLRTSGSRSYNEQFF.

The rearrangement joins TRBV5-6 to TRBJ2-3; D gene uncertain. The length of the CDR3 is 16 residues. Trimming removed 0 bases from V and 0 bases from J, with 11 bases in between. Germline V gene lookup returns CDR1 SGHDT and CDR2 YYEEEE. This CDR3 reads CASSLAVAVSTDTQYF. The CDR3 DNA reads TGTGCCAGCAGCTTGGCCGTCGCAGTTAGCACAGATACGCAGTATTTT.

For this clonotype: A much bigger clone sits one base away, suggesting this may be a read error. The rearrangement uses TRBV1 and TRBJ2-5; TRBD2 is taken as the D call from the table, unchecked against the DNA. TRBV1 is a documented pseudogene. The CDR3 is 13 amino acids. The CDR3 sequence: CTSSQGTEFGQYF. CDR3 coding DNA: TGCACCAGCAGCCAGGGGACTGAGTTTGGTCAGTACTTC.

There are a few counts of this clonotype. The V and J genes are TRBV5-1 and TRBJ2-3; TRBD1 matches 10 bases. Per the germline V gene, CDR1 is SGHRS and CDR2 is YFSETQ. The CDR3 is 19 residues long. The V and J ends lost 0 bases and 0 bases, in that order; junction bases with no gene match: 10. The CDR3 region has the DNA TGCGCCAGCAGCTTGGGGGGGACAGGGGCCGATCCTAGCACAGATACGCAGTATTTT. This gives the protein CASSLGGTGADPSTDTQYF.